Included here is one TCR beta chain sequence, with context. Methods used by the authors: The assay estimated nucleated cells by amplifying reference gene primers. Here immunoSEQ multiplex PCR was the method, and the copy in TCRdb shows in-frame clones only, minus some. From that table come the V and J calls and clone size; the DNA was used to work out D and trimming. The sample contains 130,000 to 150,000 clones, around 86% of which appear only once. The source of the sample is a study of blood T cell repertoires in COVID-19. Study-wide background: Acute-phase and convalescent COVID-19 samples originated in the United States, Italy and Spain. T cells, B-cell-depleted T cells, or PBMCs supplied cDNA or gDNA.

This CDR3 is 14 amino acids long. The sequence derives from a human donor in a cohort sampled during active COVID-19. The sequencing sample was made of peripheral blood. The J gene is TRBJ2-7, the V gene TRBV21-1; the table's D call TRBD1 went unverified against the DNA. TRBV21-1 is flagged as a pseudogene. The CDR3, as DNA: TGTGCCAGCAGCAAACAGGCCGACTCCTACGAGCAGTACTTC. It codes for CASSKQADSYEQYF.